A single sample gave rise to the 12 T cell receptor beta chains below, sequenced in a study of T cell changes during pregnancy in multiple sclerosis (dated by TCRdb to between 2018 and 2021). The library was prepared using the immunoSEQ multiplex PCR assay. The source is immuneACCESS, and TCRdb retained only in-frame sequences with V and J called. Part of the clones is not carried over; for the studies checked, unresolved V genes explain less than half of this, and the remainder is unexplained. This sample is represented by about 93,000 clones; around 94% of them were singletons. Jointly, the top ten make up more than 2% of the sample. Sample: peripheral blood, taken after pregnancy. The receptors originated from a female donor with multiple sclerosis, enrolled in a pregnancy study.

The CDR3 reads CAWSPGGMETQYF. The CDR3 DNA follows: TGTGCCTGGAGCCCGGGAGGAATGGAGACCCAGTACTTC. The chain recombines TRBV30 with TRBJ2-5; 7 nucleotides match TRBD2. Trimming at V came to 3 bases and at J to 5 bases, leaving 6 bases not matched to a gene. Germline assignment: CDR1 GTSNPN and CDR2 SVGIG (reference sequence). This CDR3 is 13 amino acids long.

The chain recombines TRBV12-5 with TRBJ1-4; TRBD1 matches 11 bases. With V trimmed by 3 bases and J by 0 bases, 9 bases remained unmatched. The germline CDR1 and CDR2 sequences are LGHNT and FRNRAP. This CDR3 comprises 19 residues. This CDR3 is CASGFPGDRGSTTNEKLFF. The CDR3 coding sequence is TGTGCTAGTGGTTTCCCCGGGGACAGGGGGTCTACAACTAATGAAAAACTGTTTTTT. The variable domain in full, with the rest retrieved from reference TRBV12-5 and TRBJ1-4, is DARVTQTPRHKVTEMGQEVTMRCQPILGHNTVFWYRQTMMQGLELLAYFRNRAPLDDSGMPKDRFSAEMPDATLATLKIQPSEPRDSAVYFCASGFPGDRGSTTNEKLFFGSGTQLSVL.

J is TRBJ2-3 and V is TRBV13; 9 bases align to TRBD2. The ends lost 5 bases at V and 3 bases at J; junction bases unmatched: 6. The CDR3 sequence is 15 residues long. Germline assignment: CDR1 PRHDT and CDR2 FYEKMQ (reference sequence). CDR3 residues: CASSAVAGATDTQYF. CDR3 coding DNA: TGTGCCAGCAGCGCCGTAGCGGGGGCTACAGATACGCAGTATTTT.

The chain employs TRBV29-1 and TRBJ2-2; 10 nucleotides line up with TRBD1. Germline values: CDR1 SQVTM, CDR2 ANQGSEA. V lost 5 bases and J lost 5; bases outside the gene matches: 5. The CDR3 extends over 14 amino acids. This chain's CDR3 is CSVRQGARTGELFF. The CDR3 DNA reads TGCAGCGTTAGACAGGGGGCAAGGACCGGGGAGCTGTTTTTT.

This clone was seen once. The chain joins TRBV29-1 to TRBJ1-1; tentative D call: TRBD1 (6 bases). This CDR3 is 13 amino acids long. The V end lost 7 bases, the J end lost 1 base, and 13 bases lay between the germline ends. Germline V gene sequence: CDR1 SQVTM, CDR2 ANQGSEA. The CDR3 region is CSAPTGPNTEAFF. CDR3 in DNA: TGCAGCGCTCCGACAGGACCGAACACTGAAGCTTTCTTT. The whole variable domain, filled in from reference TRBV29-1 and TRBJ1-1, reads SAVISQKPSRDICQRGTSLTIQCQVDSQVTMMFWYRQQPGQSLTLIATANQGSEATYESGFVIDKFPISRPNLTFSTLTVSNMSPEDSSIYLCSAPTGPNTEAFFGQGTRLTVV.

V and J are TRBV6-5 and TRBJ2-3; D may be TRBD1 (5 bases). V shed 6 bases and J shed 4 bases, with 11 bases lying between them. The germline V gene has CDR1 MNHEY and CDR2 SVGAGI. The CDR3 runs to 13 residues. DNA of the CDR3: TGTGCCAGCAGAGGACACTTCGCAGATACGCAGTATTTT. It specifies CASRGHFADTQYF.

CDR3 loop: CASRTDLNTEAFF. The DNA of the CDR3 is TGTGCCAGCAGGACAGACCTGAACACTGAAGCTTTCTTT. The V and J genes are TRBV2 and TRBJ1-1; D might be TRBD1 (5 bases). The CDR3 length is 13 residues. Trimming removed 6 bases at V and 0 bases at J, with 8 bases between. In germline, CDR1 is SNHLY, CDR2 FYNNEI.

The gene calls are TRBV6-5 and TRBJ2-3, with D maybe TRBD2 (6 bases). Germline CDR1 MNHEY, CDR2 SVGAGI. The CDR3 totals 16 residues. V was cut by 0 bases and J by 2 bases, with 12 bases left in between. The CDR3 sequence is CASSYSGRDPTDTQYF. As DNA, the CDR3 is TGTGCCAGCAGTTACTCAGGGCGGGACCCCACAGATACGCAGTATTTT.

The rearrangement joins TRBV11-3 to TRBJ1-1, with TRBD1 as a possible D gene (5 bases). Trimming left V 8 bases short and J 4 bases short, with 8 bases between. This CDR3 is built from 11 residues. Germline CDR1 and CDR2: SGHNT and YENEEA. The CDR3 sequence: CASSQGTEAFF. The CDR3 bases are TGTGCCAGCTCCCAGGGCACTGAAGCTTTCTTT. The full variable domain, in which reference TRBV11-3 and TRBJ1-1 provide the parts outside the CDR3, is EAGVVQSPRYKIIEKKQPVAFWCNPISGHNTLYWYLQNLGQGPELLIRYENEEAVDDSQLPKDRFSAERLKGVDSTLKIQPAELGDSAVYLCASSQGTEAFFGQGTRLTVV.

This sequence joins TRBV27 and TRBJ2-7; D may be TRBD1 (5 bases). The CDR3 consists of 13 residues. Trimming pared 7 bases from V and 2 bases from J, leaving 12 bases between. In germline, CDR1 is MNHEY, CDR2 SMNVEV (reference sequence). The CDR3 nucleotides are TGTGCCAGCAAAACGCAGGGCCCCTACGAGCAGTACTTC. Its translation: CASKTQGPYEQYF.

As DNA, the CDR3 is TGCGCCAGCAGCCCCCTTACAGGGGGTCAGCCCCAGCATTTT. It translates to CASSPLTGGQPQHF. The chain employs TRBV5-1 and TRBJ1-5; 8 nucleotides match TRBD1. This CDR3 is built from 14 residues. V dropped 4 bases and J dropped 6; count of bases not matched to a gene: 6. Germline V CDR1 and CDR2: SGHRS, YFSETQ.

This clone was found once. The rearrangement joins TRBV4-2 to TRBJ2-7; 12 bases map to TRBD2. Germline CDR1 reads LGHNA; CDR2 reads YNFKEQ. CDR3 size: 15 residues. V was pared by 4 bases and J by 4 bases, with 5 bases of the junction left unmatched. The CDR3 DNA reads TGTGCCAGCAGCCCGCTAGCGGGGGGGACGTACGAGCAGTACTTC. Translating it yields CASSPLAGGTYEQYF.